This TCR beta chain came from a study of T cell repertoires in cytomegalovirus infection. General study results and limits: Clonotypes of TCR beta that were HLA-C-restricted and CMV-specific dominated the ex vivo response.

This CDR3 has 14 amino acids. Per the germline V gene, CDR1 is DFQATT and CDR2 is SNEGSKA (reference sequence). Trimming at V came to 6 bases and at J to 4 bases, leaving 10 bases not matched to a gene. A single record per CDR3 protein comes from TCRdb applying MiXCR to the reads. The sample records around 210,000 distinct CDR3 sequences, 6.5% being singletons. In this sample, this clonotype turned up many times. Antigen specificity is unknown. Sequenced material: PBMCs. V is TRBV20-1 and J is TRBJ2-3, with 7 bases matching TRBD1. The clonotype originates from a human donor in good health (CMV status not recorded). Some clones in this sample may be carry-over from other donors' samples. This CDR3 is CSAPRQGNADTQYF. The CDR3 DNA follows: TGCAGTGCACCTCGACAGGGCAATGCAGATACGCAGTATTTT.